These T cell receptor beta chains were read from a single sample in a study of cytomegalovirus exposure and HLA in healthy donors. Repertoires were generated with immunoSEQ multiplex PCR, while TCRdb's copy carries only in-frame clones and drops some. Among 95,000 to 100,000 clones listed, about 80% were seen once. The sample was PBMCs. These receptors came from a man aged 35 to 55 in good health and CMV-seronegative. CDR3s include the opening cysteine and the closing phenylalanine or tryptophan. A D gene is named only where the DNA matches it firmly. Some rows mark clone size as missing; the rest say once, few, many or name a class of expanded clone.

clone_size,v_call,d_call,j_call,cdr3_aa,cdr3_nt
-,TRBV4-1,-,TRBJ2-7,CASSLTTWGESREQYF,TGCGCCAGCAGCCTTACGACGTGGGGGGAGAGCCGCGAGCAGTACTTC
-,TRBV28,-,TRBJ2-3,CASSPGSPTDTQYF,TGTGCCAGCAGTCCCGGGAGCCCCACAGATACGCAGTATTTT
-,TRBV7-9,-,TRBJ2-7,CASSLAFGESYEQYF,TGTGCCAGCAGCTTAGCTTTCGGGGAGTCCTACGAGCAGTACTTC
once,TRBV19,TRBD1,TRBJ1-2,CASSRDRVGYGYTF,TGTGCCAGTAGTAGGGACAGGGTTGGCTATGGCTACACCTTC
-,TRBV9,TRBD2,TRBJ2-5,CASSVGPLVAGETQYF,TGTGCCAGCAGCGTGGGCCCCCTAGTAGCGGGGGAGACCCAGTACTTC
-,TRBV29-1,-,TRBJ2-2,CSVPTDRSNTGELFF,TGCAGCGTCCCTACGGACAGATCGAACACCGGGGAGCTGTTTTTT
-,TRBV12-5,-,TRBJ2-2,CASGLGQTGELFF,TGTGCTAGTGGTTTGGGACAGACCGGGGAGCTGTTTTTT
-,TRBV11-1,TRBD1,TRBJ1-1,CASSMTGGTEAFF,TGTGCCAGCAGCATGACAGGGGGCACTGAAGCTTTCTTT
-,TRBV28,TRBD2,TRBJ2-3,CASTEPRSGRRTDTQYF,TGTGCCAGCACCGAACCCAGAAGCGGGAGGAGGACAGATACGCAGTATTTT
-,TRBV7-7,TRBD1,TRBJ2-5,CASSGQGAETQYF,TGTGCCAGCTCGGGACAGGGGGCAGAGACCCAGTACTTC
-,TRBV4-3,TRBD1,TRBJ1-2,CASSQAQDRVDGYTF,TGCGCCAGCAGCCAAGCCCAAGACAGGGTGGATGGCTACACCTTC
-,TRBV4-1,-,TRBJ2-5,CASSQEGGTGDVIRETQYF,TGCGCCAGCAGCCAAGAAGGAGGAACGGGAGATGTTATCAGGGAGACCCAGTACTTC
-,TRBV7-9,TRBD1,TRBJ1-1,CASSYPETGSSTEAFF,TGTGCCAGCAGCTACCCCGAGACAGGGTCGAGTACTGAAGCTTTCTTT
-,TRBV5-1,-,TRBJ2-5,CASSATPGQPQETQYF,TGCGCCAGCAGCGCAACCCCGGGACAACCACAAGAGACCCAGTACTTC
-,TRBV7-3,-,TRBJ2-7,CASSLTGGTNYEQYF,TGTGCCAGCAGCTTAACGGGGGGAACGAACTACGAGCAGTACTTC
-,TRBV10-1,-,TRBJ2-3,CASSENFYTDTQYF,TGCGCCAGCAGTGAGAATTTTTACACAGATACGCAGTATTTT
-,TRBV15,TRBD1,TRBJ2-3,CATSRDRQGSTQYF,TGTGCCACCAGCAGAGATCGACAGGGGAGCACGCAGTATTTT
once,TRBV6-6,TRBD1,TRBJ2-1,CASGTDSSYNEQFF,TGTGCCAGCGGGACAGACAGCTCCTACAATGAGCAGTTCTTC
few,TRBV19,-,TRBJ2-3,CASRTGGGFDTQYF,TGTGCCAGTAGGACCGGTGGGGGGTTTGATACGCAGTATTTT
-,TRBV6-5,-,TRBJ2-1,CASSYSYSNEQFF,TGTGCCAGCAGTTACTCGTACAGCAATGAGCAGTTCTTC
-,TRBV7-2,-,TRBJ2-7,CASSLQELGGGNYEQYF,TGTGCCAGCAGCCTCCAAGAACTAGGGGGGGGAAACTACGAGCAGTACTTC
-,TRBV7-8,-,TRBJ2-7,CASSPEYGTLEQYF,TGTGCCAGCAGCCCAGAATACGGGACTCTCGAGCAGTACTTC
-,TRBV28,-,TRBJ1-2,CASSLQVGFGYTF,TGTGCCAGCAGTTTACAGGTCGGATTTGGCTACACCTTC
-,TRBV19,TRBD1,TRBJ2-1,CASKLGTGVDEQFF,TGTGCCAGTAAACTGGGGACAGGGGTAGATGAGCAGTTCTTC
-,TRBV27,-,TRBJ2-4,CASSSPGTKNIQYF,TGTGCCAGCAGTTCCCCCGGTACCAAAAACATTCAGTACTTC
-,TRBV5-1,TRBD1,TRBJ2-3,CASSLVPGQGATDTQYF,TGCGCCAGCAGCTTGGTCCCGGGACAGGGAGCCACAGATACGCAGTATTTT
once,TRBV29-1,-,TRBJ1-4,CSVGTAEKLFF,TGCAGCGTTGGTACAGCCGAAAAACTGTTTTTT
few,TRBV18,-,TRBJ1-5,CASSPLGRGHTSNQPQHF,TGTGCCAGCTCACCCCTTGGCAGGGGCCATACGAGCAATCAGCCCCAGCATTTT
-,TRBV5-1,-,TRBJ2-7,CASSLASQRYNEQYF,TGCGCCAGCAGCTTGGCATCTCAGAGGTACAACGAGCAGTACTTC
-,TRBV19,TRBD1,TRBJ1-1,CASRQGAFTEAFF,TGTGCCAGTAGACAGGGGGCGTTCACTGAAGCTTTCTTT
-,TRBV7-2,TRBD1,TRBJ1-2,CASSPPAGQGAGLGGYTF,TGTGCCAGCAGCCCTCCGGCGGGACAGGGGGCAGGCCTCGGGGGCTACACCTTC
-,TRBV10-2,TRBD1,TRBJ1-5,CASRPGQGNQPQHF,TGCGCCAGCCGCCCGGGACAGGGCAATCAGCCCCAGCATTTT
-,TRBV19,TRBD1,TRBJ2-7,CASRDRDRASYEQYF,TGTGCCAGTAGAGACCGGGACAGGGCCTCCTACGAGCAGTACTTC
few,TRBV5-1,TRBD1,TRBJ2-2,CASSSIDRANTGELFF,TGCGCCAGCAGCTCTATTGACAGGGCGAACACCGGGGAGCTGTTTTTT
-,TRBV2,-,TRBJ2-5,CASKLDWKETQYF,TGTGCCAGCAAGCTCGACTGGAAAGAGACCCAGTACTTC
-,TRBV6-6,TRBD1,TRBJ1-3,CASSPRDRGGNTIYF,TGTGCCAGCAGCCCACGGGACAGGGGTGGAAACACCATATATTTT
few,TRBV2,-,TRBJ2-5,CASTRGETQYF,TGTGCCAGCACCCGAGGGGAGACCCAGTACTTC
-,TRBV11-2,TRBD2,TRBJ2-7,CASSSPGLAGVSEQYF,TGTGCCAGCAGCTCTCCGGGACTAGCGGGAGTGAGCGAGCAGTACTTC
-,TRBV10-3,-,TRBJ2-7,CAIIIVRGAYEQYF,TGTGCCATTATAATAGTCAGGGGGGCCTACGAGCAGTACTTC
once,TRBV9,TRBD1,TRBJ1-5,CASSAGQGIGQPQHF,TGTGCCAGCAGCGCGGGACAGGGGATAGGACAGCCCCAGCATTTT